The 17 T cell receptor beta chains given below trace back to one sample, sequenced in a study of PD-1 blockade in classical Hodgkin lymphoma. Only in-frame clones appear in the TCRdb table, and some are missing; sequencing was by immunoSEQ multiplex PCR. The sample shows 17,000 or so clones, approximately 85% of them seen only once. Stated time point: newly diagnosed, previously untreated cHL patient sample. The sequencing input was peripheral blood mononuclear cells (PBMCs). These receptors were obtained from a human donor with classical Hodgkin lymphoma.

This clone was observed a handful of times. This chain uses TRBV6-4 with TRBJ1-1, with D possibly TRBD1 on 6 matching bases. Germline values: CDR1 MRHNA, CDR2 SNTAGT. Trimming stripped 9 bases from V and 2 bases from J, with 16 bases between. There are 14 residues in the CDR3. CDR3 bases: TGTGCCAGGGACCGGGCCGGGGGCAACACTGAAGCTTTCTTT. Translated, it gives CARDRAGGNTEAFF.

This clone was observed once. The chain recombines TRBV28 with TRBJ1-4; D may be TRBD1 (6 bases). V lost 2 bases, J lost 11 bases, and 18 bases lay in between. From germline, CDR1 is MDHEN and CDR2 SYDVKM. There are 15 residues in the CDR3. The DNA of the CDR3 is TGTGCCAGCAGTTTAGGGGGGACACTCGGAGGGAAACTGTTTTTT. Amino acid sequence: CASSLGGTLGGKLFF.

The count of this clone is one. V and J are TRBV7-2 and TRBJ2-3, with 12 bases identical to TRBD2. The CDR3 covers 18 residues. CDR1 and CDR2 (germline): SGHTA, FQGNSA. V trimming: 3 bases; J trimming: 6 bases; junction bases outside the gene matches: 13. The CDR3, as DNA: TGTGCCAGCAGCTTGGCACTAGCGGGAGGACGTTATATGGATACGCAGTATTTT. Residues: CASSLALAGGRYMDTQYF.

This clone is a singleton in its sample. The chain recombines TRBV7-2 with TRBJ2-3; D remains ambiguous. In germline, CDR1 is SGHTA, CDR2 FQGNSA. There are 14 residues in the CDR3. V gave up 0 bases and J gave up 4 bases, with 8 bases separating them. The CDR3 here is CASSLARPPDTQYF. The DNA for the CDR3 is TGTGCCAGCAGCTTAGCCCGCCCCCCAGATACGCAGTATTTT.

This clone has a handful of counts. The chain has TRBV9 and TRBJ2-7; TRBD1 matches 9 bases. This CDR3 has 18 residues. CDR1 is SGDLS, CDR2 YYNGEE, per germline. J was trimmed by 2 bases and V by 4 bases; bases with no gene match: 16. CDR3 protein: CASSRQGGSAVLPYEQYF. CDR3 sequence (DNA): TGTGCCAGCAGCCGACAGGGGGGGTCCGCAGTTTTACCCTACGAGCAGTACTTC. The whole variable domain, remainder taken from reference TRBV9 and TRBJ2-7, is DSGVTQTPKHLITATGQRVTLRCSPRSGDLSVYWYQQSLDQGLQFLIQYYNGEERAKGNILERFSAQQFPDLHSELNLSSLELGDSALYFCASSRQGGSAVLPYEQYFGPGTRLTVT.

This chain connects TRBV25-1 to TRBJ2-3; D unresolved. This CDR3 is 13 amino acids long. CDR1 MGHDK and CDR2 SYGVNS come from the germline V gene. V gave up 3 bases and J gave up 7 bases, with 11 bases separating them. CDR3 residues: CASSEAAAYTQYF. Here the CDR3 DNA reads TGTGCCAGCAGTGAGGCGGCAGCCTATACGCAGTATTTT.

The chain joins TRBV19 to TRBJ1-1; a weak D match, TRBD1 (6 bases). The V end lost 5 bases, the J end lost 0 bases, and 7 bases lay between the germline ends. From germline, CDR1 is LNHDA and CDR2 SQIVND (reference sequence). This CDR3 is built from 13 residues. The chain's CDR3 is CASSQGMNTEAFF. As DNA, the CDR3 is TGTGCCAGTAGTCAGGGGATGAACACTGAAGCTTTCTTT.

The DNA for the CDR3 is TGTGCCAGTAGAGCTCAAAACCGGGGCACCACAGATACGCAGTATTTT. It translates to CASRAQNRGTTDTQYF. J is TRBJ2-3 and V is TRBV19; D may correspond to TRBD1 or TRBD2 (5 bases each). Germline lookup yields CDR1 LNHDA and CDR2 SQIVND (reference sequence). Between the trimmed V and J ends, which lost 6 bases and 2 bases, there was a span of 18 bases. The CDR3 runs 16 residues.

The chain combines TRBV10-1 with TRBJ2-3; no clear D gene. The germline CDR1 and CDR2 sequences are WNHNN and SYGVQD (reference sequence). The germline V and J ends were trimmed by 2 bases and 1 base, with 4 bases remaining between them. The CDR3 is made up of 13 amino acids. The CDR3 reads CASSETGTDTQYF. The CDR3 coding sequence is TGCGCCAGCAGTGAGACCGGCACAGATACGCAGTATTTT.

The CDR3 coding sequence is TGCGCCAGCAGTATAGGGACTAGCGGCACAGATACGCAGTATTTT. Protein: CASSIGTSGTDTQYF. V gene TRBV5-1 combines with J gene TRBJ2-3, with 10 bases matching TRBD2. CDR1 and CDR2 (germline): SGHRS, YFSETQ. This CDR3 spans 15 amino acids. V lost 5 bases and J lost 1; bases outside the gene matches: 4.

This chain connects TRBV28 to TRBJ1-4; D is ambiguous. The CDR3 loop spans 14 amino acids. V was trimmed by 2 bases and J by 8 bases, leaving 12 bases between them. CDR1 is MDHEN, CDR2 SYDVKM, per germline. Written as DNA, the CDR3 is TGTGCCAGCAGTTTAGTGGGGTTGGGGGAAAAACTGTTTTTT. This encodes CASSLVGLGEKLFF.

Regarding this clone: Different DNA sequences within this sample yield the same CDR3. CDR3 sequence reads: CASSTSTDTQYF. For the CDR3, the DNA is TGTGCCAGTAGTACTAGCACAGATACGCAGTATTTT. The gene calls are TRBV19 and TRBJ2-3; D gene unclear. With 4 bases removed from V and 0 bases from J, the gap between germline ends came to 2 bases. Looked up from germline, CDR1 is LNHDA and CDR2 is SQIVND (reference sequence). The CDR3 sequence is 12 residues long. The whole variable domain, filled in from reference TRBV19 and TRBJ2-3, reads DGGITQSPKYLFRKEGQNVTLSCEQNLNHDAMYWYRQDPGQGLRLIYYSQIVNDFQKGDIAEGYSVSREKKESFPLTVTSAQKNPTAFYLCASSTSTDTQYFGPGTRLTVL.

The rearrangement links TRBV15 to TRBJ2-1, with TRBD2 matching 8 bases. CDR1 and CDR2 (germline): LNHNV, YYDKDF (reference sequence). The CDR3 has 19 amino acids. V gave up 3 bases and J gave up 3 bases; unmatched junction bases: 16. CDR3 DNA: TGTGCCACCAGCAGGAAGGCGGGAGGCTCCTTTTCGAGCTACAATGAGCAGTTCTTC. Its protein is CATSRKAGGSFSSYNEQFF.

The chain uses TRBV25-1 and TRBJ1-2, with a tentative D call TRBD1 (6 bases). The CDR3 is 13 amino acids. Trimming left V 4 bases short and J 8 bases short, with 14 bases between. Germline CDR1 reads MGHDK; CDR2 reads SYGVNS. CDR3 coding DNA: TGTGCCAGCAGTGCAGCGGGGGGCCAAGGCTACACCTTC. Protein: CASSAAGGQGYTF.

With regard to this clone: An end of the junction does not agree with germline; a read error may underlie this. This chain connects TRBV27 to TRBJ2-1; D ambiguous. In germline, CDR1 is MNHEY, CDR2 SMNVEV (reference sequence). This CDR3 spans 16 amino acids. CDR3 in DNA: TGTGCCAGCAGTTATCGCTCCTACAGCTCCGACAATGAGCAGTTCTTC. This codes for CASSYRSYSSDNEQFF.

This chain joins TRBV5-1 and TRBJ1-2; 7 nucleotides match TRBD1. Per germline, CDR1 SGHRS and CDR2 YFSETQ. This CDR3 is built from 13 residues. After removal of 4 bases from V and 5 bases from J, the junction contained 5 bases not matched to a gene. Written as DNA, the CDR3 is TGCGCCAGCAGCCCGGGACAGCTATATGGCTACACCTTC. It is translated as CASSPGQLYGYTF.

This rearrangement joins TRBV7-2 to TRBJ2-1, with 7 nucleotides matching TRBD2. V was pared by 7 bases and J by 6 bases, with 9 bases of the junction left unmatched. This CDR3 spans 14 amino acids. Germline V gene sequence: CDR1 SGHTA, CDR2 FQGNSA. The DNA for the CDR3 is TGTGCCAGCATCACGGGACTAAACGGCAATGAGCAGTTCTTC. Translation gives CASITGLNGNEQFF.